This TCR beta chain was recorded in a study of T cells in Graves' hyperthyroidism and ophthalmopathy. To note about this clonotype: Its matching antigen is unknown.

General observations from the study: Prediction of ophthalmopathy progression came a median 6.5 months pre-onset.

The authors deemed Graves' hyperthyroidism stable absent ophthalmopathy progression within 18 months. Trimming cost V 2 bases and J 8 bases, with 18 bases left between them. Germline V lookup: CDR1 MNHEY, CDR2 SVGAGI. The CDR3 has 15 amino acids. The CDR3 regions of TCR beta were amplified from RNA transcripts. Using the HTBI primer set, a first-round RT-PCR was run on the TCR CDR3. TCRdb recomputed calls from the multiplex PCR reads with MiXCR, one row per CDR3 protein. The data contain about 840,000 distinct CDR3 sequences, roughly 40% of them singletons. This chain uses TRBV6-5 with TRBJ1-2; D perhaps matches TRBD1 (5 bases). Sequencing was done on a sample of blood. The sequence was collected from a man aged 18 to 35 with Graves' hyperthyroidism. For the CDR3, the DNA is TGTGCCAGCAGTTACACCCCGATTGGGGGAGAGGGCTACACCTTC. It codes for CASSYTPIGGEGYTF.